Below are 17 T cell receptor beta chains sequenced from a single sample in a study of cytomegalovirus exposure and HLA in healthy donors. TCRdb's table, derived via immunoSEQ multiplex PCR, lists solely in-frame clones and lacks some. In the table there are 200,000 to 250,000 clones, about 89% of which are singletons. The sequencing input was PBMCs. The source is a young woman in good health and CMV-seronegative.

The count of this clone is one. The chain is built from TRBV29-1 and TRBJ2-5, with 9 nucleotides matching TRBD1. Trimming cost V 3 bases and J 2 bases; bases outside gene matches: 4. Germline loops: CDR1 SQVTM, CDR2 ANQGSEA. CDR3 length: 14 amino acids. In nucleotides, the CDR3 is TGCAGCGTTGAGACAGGGGGGCCGCAAGAGACCCAGTACTTC. This sequence encodes CSVETGGPQETQYF. Together with reference TRBV29-1 and TRBJ2-5, the CDR3 gives the full variable domain: SAVISQKPSRDICQRGTSLTIQCQVDSQVTMMFWYRQQPGQSLTLIATANQGSEATYESGFVIDKFPISRPNLTFSTLTVSNMSPEDSSIYLCSVETGGPQETQYFGPGTRLLVL.

The chain carries TRBV19 and TRBJ2-1, with 15 bases lining up with TRBD2. The CDR3 is made up of 18 amino acids. Germline CDR1 and CDR2: LNHDA and SQIVND (reference sequence). J lost 4 bases, V lost 0 bases, and 4 bases had no gene match. The CDR3 loop reads CASSIETGTSGRYNEQFF. The CDR3 nucleotides are TGTGCCAGTAGTATAGAAACCGGGACTAGCGGGAGGTACAATGAGCAGTTCTTC.

The rearrangement uses TRBV29-1 and TRBJ2-7; D gene ambiguous. This CDR3 is built from 12 residues. With 1 base removed from V and 3 bases from J, the gap between germline ends came to 7 bases. Germline V gene sequence: CDR1 SQVTM, CDR2 ANQGSEA. CDR3 protein: CSVEGPGYEQYF. CDR3 in DNA: TGCAGCGTTGAAGGTCCGGGCTACGAGCAGTACTTC.

The chain is built from TRBV11-2 and TRBJ2-5; TRBD2 matches at 11 bases. CDR3 length: 18 residues. Germline-derived CDR1 and CDR2 are SGHAT and FQNNGV. The V segment lost 1 base and the J segment 3 bases; nucleotides outside the gene matches: 10. CDR3 amino acids: CASSLVVAGGLGEETQYF. DNA of the CDR3: TGTGCCAGCAGCTTAGTGGTAGCGGGAGGGCTAGGGGAAGAGACCCAGTACTTC. The whole variable domain, filled in from reference TRBV11-2 and TRBJ2-5, reads EAGVAQSPRYKIIEKRQSVAFWCNPISGHATLYWYQQILGQGPKLLIQFQNNGVVDDSQLPKDRFSAERLKGVDSTLKIQPAKLEDSAVYLCASSLVVAGGLGEETQYFGPGTRLLVL.

The chain recombines TRBV2 with TRBJ2-1; D might be TRBD2 (6 bases). V was clipped by 11 bases and J by 5 bases, with 19 bases between them. Germline V lookup: CDR1 SNHLY, CDR2 FYNNEI. The CDR3 loop spans 14 amino acids. CDR3 sequence reads: CARKLEGWDNEQFF. In DNA, the CDR3 is TGTGCCCGGAAGTTGGAGGGGTGGGACAATGAGCAGTTCTTC.

The chain recombines TRBV11-2 with TRBJ1-1, with D possibly matching TRBD1 (6 bases). This CDR3 is 15 amino acids long. The germline CDR1 and CDR2 sequences are SGHAT and FQNNGV. With 3 bases removed from V and 0 bases from J, the gap between germline ends came to 11 bases. The CDR3 spells CASSFGQLMNTEAFF. CDR3 in DNA: TGTGCCAGCAGCTTCGGACAGCTCATGAACACTGAAGCTTTCTTT. The full variable domain, its missing parts supplied by reference TRBV11-2 and TRBJ1-1, is EAGVAQSPRYKIIEKRQSVAFWCNPISGHATLYWYQQILGQGPKLLIQFQNNGVVDDSQLPKDRFSAERLKGVDSTLKIQPAKLEDSAVYLCASSFGQLMNTEAFFGQGTRLTVV.

V and J are TRBV30 and TRBJ1-5; 9 bases are a match to TRBD1. Germline V gene sequence: CDR1 GTSNPN, CDR2 SVGIG (reference sequence). V lost 3 bases to trimming and J lost 2 bases; unmatched junction nucleotides: 5. The CDR3 is made up of 15 amino acids. The CDR3 region is CAWSAGQGGNQPQHF. The CDR3 bases are TGTGCCTGGAGCGCGGGACAGGGTGGCAATCAGCCCCAGCATTTT.

The genes are TRBV5-8 and TRBJ1-1; a weak D match, TRBD1 (5 bases). Germline V lookup: CDR1 SGHTS, CDR2 YDEGEE. The CDR3 sequence is 16 residues long. Trimming left V 3 bases short and J 0 bases short, with 15 bases between. This CDR3 reads CASSSRDLPMNTEAFF. Written as DNA, the CDR3 is TGTGCCAGCAGCTCGCGGGACCTACCTATGAACACTGAAGCTTTCTTT.

This chain links TRBV27 with TRBJ1-1; D is possibly TRBD1 (5 bases). CDR3 size: 15 residues. Per the germline V gene, CDR1 is MNHEY and CDR2 is SMNVEV (reference sequence). V lost 5 bases and J lost 6, with 19 bases in between. The CDR3 region is CASSLVPVWGAEAFF. CDR3 DNA: TGTGCCAGCAGTCTCGTCCCAGTTTGGGGCGCTGAAGCTTTCTTT.

This clone was recorded once. The CDR3 region has the DNA TGTGCCTGCGCGGCGGACAGATCATACAATGAGCAGTTCTTC. This gives the protein CACAADRSYNEQFF. The chain combines TRBV6-1 with TRBJ2-1; TRBD1 might be the D (6 bases). The CDR3 consists of 14 residues. Germline-derived CDR1 and CDR2 are MNHNS and SASEGT. V was cut by 11 bases and J by 4 bases, with 18 bases left in between.

This clone was detected only a few times. The chain couples TRBV5-1 to TRBJ2-1; 9 bases are a match to TRBD1. CDR1 SGHRS and CDR2 YFSETQ come from the germline V gene. The CDR3 runs to 15 residues. V lost 0 bases to trimming and J lost 2 bases; unmatched junction nucleotides: 0. For the CDR3, the DNA is TGCGCCAGCAGCTTGGGGACAGGGGCCTACAATGAGCAGTTCTTC. This translates into CASSLGTGAYNEQFF.

This sequence joins TRBV18 and TRBJ2-1, with 9 bases that match TRBD2. The V and J ends lost 2 bases and 4 bases, in that order; junction bases with no gene match: 6. Germline CDR1 reads KGHSH; CDR2 reads LQKENI. The CDR3 is made up of 16 amino acids. Here the CDR3 reads CASSPSTSGVYNEQFF. The DNA for the CDR3 is TGTGCCAGCTCACCATCGACTAGCGGAGTTTACAATGAGCAGTTCTTC.

The chain has TRBV27 and TRBJ1-2; D perhaps matches TRBD1 (6 bases). This CDR3 is built from 14 residues. With 0 bases removed from V and 4 bases from J, the gap between germline ends came to 9 bases. The V gene's germline CDR1 is MNHEY and CDR2 SMNVEV (reference sequence). CDR3: CASSLSSRGYGYTF. DNA of the CDR3: TGTGCCAGCAGTTTATCGTCCAGGGGCTATGGCTACACCTTC.

In this sample, this clone turned up once. The V and J genes are TRBV5-1 and TRBJ2-5; 8 nucleotides align to TRBD2. Germline V gives CDR1 SGHRS, CDR2 YFSETQ. The CDR3 has 16 residues. J was trimmed by 3 bases and V by 4 bases; bases with no gene match: 11. The CDR3 DNA sequence: TGCGCCAGCAGCAGCGGCGCGGGAGGTATAAAAGAGACCCAGTACTTC. It encodes CASSSGAGGIKETQYF.

This clone was found once. The gene calls are TRBV6-5 and TRBJ1-1, with D unclear. CDR3 length equals 15 residues. Germline loops: CDR1 MNHEY, CDR2 SVGAGI. V lost 0 bases to trimming and J lost 2 bases, with 10 bases between them. The CDR3 nucleotides read TGTGCCAGCAGTTACTCGAGACAAATAAACACTGAAGCTTTCTTT. Protein sequence: CASSYSRQINTEAFF.

Details on this clone: An end of the junction differs from the germline gene, which may be a read error. This rearrangement joins TRBV7-2 to TRBJ2-3; 11 nucleotides line up with TRBD2. This CDR3 is built from 18 residues. Germline assignment: CDR1 SGHTA and CDR2 FQGNSA. The CDR3 region has the DNA TGTGCCAGCAGCTTTCTGAGACTAGCGGGGTCTAGCACTGATACGCAGTATTTT. It yields the protein CASSFLRLAGSSTDTQYF.

This clone has only one observation. This chain links TRBV27 with TRBJ1-3; 7 bases line up with TRBD1. Germline values: CDR1 MNHEY, CDR2 SMNVEV (reference sequence). V was pared by 4 bases and J by 7 bases, with 4 bases of the junction left unmatched. This CDR3 region has 13 residues. The CDR3 DNA reads TGTGCCAGCAGTTGGGACAGAGGCAACACCATATATTTT. Translated: CASSWDRGNTIYF.